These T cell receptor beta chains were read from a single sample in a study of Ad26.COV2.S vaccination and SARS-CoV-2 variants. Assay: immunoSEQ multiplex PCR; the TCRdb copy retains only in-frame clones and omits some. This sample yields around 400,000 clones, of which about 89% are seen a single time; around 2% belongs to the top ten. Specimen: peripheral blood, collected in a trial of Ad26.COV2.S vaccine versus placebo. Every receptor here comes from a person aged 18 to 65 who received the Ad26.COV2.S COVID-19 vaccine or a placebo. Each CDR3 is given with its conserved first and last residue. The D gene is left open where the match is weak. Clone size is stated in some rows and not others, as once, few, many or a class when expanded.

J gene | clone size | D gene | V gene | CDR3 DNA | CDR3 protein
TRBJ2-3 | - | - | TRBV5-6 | TGTGCCAGCAGCTTTCGCGGGGCCGGAGATACGCAGTATTTT | CASSFRGAGDTQYF
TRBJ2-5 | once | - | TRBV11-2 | TGTGCCAGCAGCCGTTCTGTCGAGGGGGAGACCCAGTACTTC | CASSRSVEGETQYF
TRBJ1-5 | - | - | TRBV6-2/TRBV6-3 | TGTGCCAGCAGTGCCGGGACAACTAGCAATCAGCCCCAGCATTTT | CASSAGTTSNQPQHF
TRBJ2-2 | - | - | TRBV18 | TGTGCCAGCTCCCCCAGGGGAGGGCCGAACACCGGGGAGCTGTTTTTT | CASSPRGGPNTGELFF
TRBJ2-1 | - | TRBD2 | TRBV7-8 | TGTGCCAGCAGCTTAGGGTACCCGCGGGAGGGCCGATATGAGCAGTTCTTC | CASSLGYPREGRYEQFF
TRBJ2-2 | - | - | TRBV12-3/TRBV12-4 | TGTGCCAGCACTCAGGGGTACACCGGGGAGCTGTTTTTT | CASTQGYTGELFF
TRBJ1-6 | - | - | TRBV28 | TGTGCCAGCAGTTTTGTTGCAGGTAGAAATTCACCCCTCCACTTT | CASSFVAGRNSPLHF
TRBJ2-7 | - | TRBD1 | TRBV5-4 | TGTGCCAGCAGCTGGGGACAGGGGCAAACCTACGAGCAGTACTTC | CASSWGQGQTYEQYF
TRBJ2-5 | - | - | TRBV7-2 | TGTGCCAGCAGCAGCCGGGACTCGAATCAAGAGACCCAGTACTTC | CASSSRDSNQETQYF
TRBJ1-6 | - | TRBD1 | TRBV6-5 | TGTGCCAGCAGTACCGGGACAGATAATTCACCCCTCCACTTT | CASSTGTDNSPLHF
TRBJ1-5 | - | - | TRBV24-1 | TGTGCCACCAGTGATTCTTTCGACAATCAGCCCCAGCATTTT | CATSDSFDNQPQHF
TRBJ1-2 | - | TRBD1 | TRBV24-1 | TGTGCCACCAGTGATCAGACAGGGGGGAACGGCTACACCTTC | CATSDQTGGNGYTF
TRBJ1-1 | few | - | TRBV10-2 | TGCGCCAGCCAAGACACTGAAGCTTTCTTT | CASQDTEAFF
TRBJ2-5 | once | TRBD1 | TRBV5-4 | TGTGCCAGCAGCGGGGGACAGGGCACAGCAGAGACCCAGTACTTC | CASSGGQGTAETQYF
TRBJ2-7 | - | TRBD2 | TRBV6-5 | TGTGCCTCGACCGACGGGAGGGACTCCTACGAGCAGTACTTC | CASTDGRDSYEQYF
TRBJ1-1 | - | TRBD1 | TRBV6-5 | TGTGCCAGCAGTTACGCCGGGACAGGGGGGAGGGCTGAAGCTTTCTTT | CASSYAGTGGRAEAFF
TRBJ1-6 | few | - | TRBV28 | TGTGCCAGCAGTTTGAAAAATTCACCCCTCCACTTT | CASSLKNSPLHF
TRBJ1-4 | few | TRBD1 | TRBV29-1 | TGCAGCGTTGAAGCCCGGACAGGGTCGACTGAAAAACTGTTTTTT | CSVEARTGSTEKLFF
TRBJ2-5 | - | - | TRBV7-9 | TGTGCCAGCAGCTTAAGGGCAGACCAAGAGACCCAGTACTTC | CASSLRADQETQYF
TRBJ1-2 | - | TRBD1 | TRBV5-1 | TGCGCCAGCAGCCACACCACAGGGGGCGCGGGCTATGGCTACACCTTC | CASSHTTGGAGYGYTF
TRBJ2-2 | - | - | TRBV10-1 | TGCGCCAGCAGTGATAGGCCCACCGGGGAGCTGTTTTTT | CASSDRPTGELFF
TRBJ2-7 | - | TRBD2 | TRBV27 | TGTGCCAGCAGTTCTTCTAGCGGAGCCTACGAGCAGTACTTC | CASSSSSGAYEQYF
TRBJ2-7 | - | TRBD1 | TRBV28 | TGTGCCAGCAGTTCAGACAGGGGCAATATAGTCTACGAGCAGTACTTC | CASSSDRGNIVYEQYF
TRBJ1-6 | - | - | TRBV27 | TGTGCCAGCAGTGTAACAGGGTCCCGGAATTCACCCCTCCACTTT | CASSVTGSRNSPLHF
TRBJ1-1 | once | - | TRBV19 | TGTGCCAGTAGTCCTGATGGGTACACTGAAGCTTTCTTT | CASSPDGYTEAFF
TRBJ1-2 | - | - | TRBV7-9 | TGTGCCAGCAGCTTAGTCGTAGGGCTGGGGTTATATGGCTACACCTTC | CASSLVVGLGLYGYTF
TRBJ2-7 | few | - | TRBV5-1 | TGCGCCAGCAGCTTGGCCGCTCAGGTAACTCTCTCCTACGAGCAGTACTTC | CASSLAAQVTLSYEQYF
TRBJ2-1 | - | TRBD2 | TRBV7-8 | TGTGCCAGCAGCTTTGCGGGAGGGAACAATGAGCAGTTCTTC | CASSFAGGNNEQFF
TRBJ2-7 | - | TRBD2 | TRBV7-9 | TGTGCCAGCAGCACCTCCCTAGCGGGATGGGATGAGCAGTACTTC | CASSTSLAGWDEQYF
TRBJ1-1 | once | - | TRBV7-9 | TGTGCCAGCAGCTTAAGTGGAGGGGGCACTGAAGCTTTCTTT | CASSLSGGGTEAFF
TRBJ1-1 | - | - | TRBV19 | TGTGCCAGTGGACATGTGAACACTGAAGCTTTCTTT | CASGHVNTEAFF
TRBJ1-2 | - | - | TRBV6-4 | TGTGCCAGCAAATCGGGACCGCTCAACTATGGCTACACCTTC | CASKSGPLNYGYTF
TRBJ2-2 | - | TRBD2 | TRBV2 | TGTGCCAGCAGTGAGTTCAGCGGGGCGAACACCGGGGAGCTGTTTTTT | CASSEFSGANTGELFF
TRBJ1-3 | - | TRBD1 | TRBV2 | TGTGCCAGCAGTGGGACAGGGGGCGTTGGAAACACCATATATTTT | CASSGTGGVGNTIYF
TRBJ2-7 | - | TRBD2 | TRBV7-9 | TGTGCCAGCAGTCGGACTAGCGGGAGGGTAGCCTACGAGCAGTACTTC | CASSRTSGRVAYEQYF
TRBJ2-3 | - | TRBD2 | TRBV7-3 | TGTGCCAGCAGGAGCACAGGACTAGCGGGTAGCACAGATACGCAGTATTTT | CASRSTGLAGSTDTQYF
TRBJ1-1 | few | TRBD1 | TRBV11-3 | TGTGCCAGCAGCCCGGGGACAGGCGAGGACACTGAAGCTTTCTTT | CASSPGTGEDTEAFF
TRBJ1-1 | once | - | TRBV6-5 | TGTGCCAGCAGTTACTCGAGCGGGGCCGCTGAAGCTTTCTTT | CASSYSSGAAEAFF
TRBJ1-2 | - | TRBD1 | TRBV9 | TGTGCCAGCAGCCCCATCCCAGGGACAGGGTATGGCTACACCTTC | CASSPIPGTGYGYTF
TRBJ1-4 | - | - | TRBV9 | TGTGCCAGCAGCGCGGGTCTGACCAATGAAAAACTGTTTTTT | CASSAGLTNEKLFF
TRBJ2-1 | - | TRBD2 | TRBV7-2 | TGTGCCAGCGGGAAAGCGGGGACTTCCAGCTCCTACAATGAGCAGTTCTTC | CASGKAGTSSSYNEQFF
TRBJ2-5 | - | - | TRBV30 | TGTGCCTGGAGCGATAATCAAGAGACCCAGTACTTC | CAWSDNQETQYF
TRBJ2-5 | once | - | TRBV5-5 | TGTGCCAGCAGCCCGACCGGCAACACCGGAGAGACCCAGTACTTC | CASSPTGNTGETQYF
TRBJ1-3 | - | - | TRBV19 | TGTGCCAGTACTCGATTTGGACCGTCTCTCAACACCATATATTTT | CASTRFGPSLNTIYF
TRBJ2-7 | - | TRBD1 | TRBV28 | TGTGCCAGCAGTCCAATCTCCGGGACAGGGGGTTCGGTTAACGAGCAGTACTTC | CASSPISGTGGSVNEQYF
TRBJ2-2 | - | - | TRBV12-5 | TGTGCTAGTGGCCCTGAGGGGGTGCGGACCGGGGAGCTGTTTTTT | CASGPEGVRTGELFF
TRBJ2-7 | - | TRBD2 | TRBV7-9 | TGTGCCAGCAGCCCCTCTGGACTAGTAGCCGAGCAGTACTTC | CASSPSGLVAEQYF
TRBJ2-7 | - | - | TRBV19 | TGTGCCAGTTCAGTGACACCCTCCTACGAGCAGTACTTC | CASSVTPSYEQYF
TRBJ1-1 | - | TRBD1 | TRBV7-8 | TGTGCCAGCAGCAAACAGGGGGCTGGGACTGAAGCTTTCTTT | CASSKQGAGTEAFF
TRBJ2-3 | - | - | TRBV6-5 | TGTGCCAGCAGCCACACAGATACGCAGTATTTT | CASSHTDTQYF
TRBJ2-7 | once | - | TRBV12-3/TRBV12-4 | TGTGCCAGCAGCTACGTTGGCTACGAGCAGTACTTC | CASSYVGYEQYF
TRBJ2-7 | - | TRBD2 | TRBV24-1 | TGTGCCGCCGGGACTAGTATCCACGAGCAGTACTTC | CAAGTSIHEQYF
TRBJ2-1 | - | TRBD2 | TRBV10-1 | TGCGCCGACCAGCCGGGACTAGCGGGTTACTCCTACAATGAGCAGTTCTTC | CADQPGLAGYSYNEQFF